This T cell receptor (beta chain) comes out of a study of blood T cell repertoires in COVID-19 (dated by TCRdb to about 2020). In the study overall: Samples covering the acute and convalescent phases of COVID-19 were provided by collaborators in the United States, Italy and Spain. The prospective study material was composed of cDNA or gDNA derived from T cells, B-cell-depleted T cells, or PBMCs. Where available, HLA class I and class II types were taken from metadata supplied by the sample provider and were not determined by assay-based typing. The sample metadata nearly always contained a de-identified subject ID, COVID-19 status, age in years and sex. Subjects who had been exposed to COVID-19, were actively infected with it, or had recovered from it provided the deeply sampled blood TCRbeta repertoires that made up the dataset. The samples were drawn from two sources: the first 160 participants of the ongoing ImmuneRACE study, and over 1,000 subjects contributed by 6 global collaborators. The repertoires were released in a freely available public database meant as a resource for research on the immune response to SARS-CoV-2. Broader findings and caveats from the paper: Clinical and demographic metadata were provided uncurated, with the amount varying by source and participant.

Whole blood was collected in K2EDTA tubes by collaborating institutions according to the institutions' own protocols. For TCRbeta analysis, collaborators shipped samples in one of three forms: frozen whole blood, isolated PBMCs, or DNA extracted from either of those sample types. According to the germline V gene, CDR1 reads LGHNA and CDR2 reads YSLEER. From its cysteine to its phenylalanine, the CDR3 spans 12 amino acids. The read is trimmed to its CDR3 DNA, 36 bases read in frame from base 1. This clone showed up just once. This receptor's antigen is unknown. The junction and the germline gene differ at one end; a read error may be behind it. The immunoSEQ Assay, a bias-controlled multiplex PCR, was used to amplify TCRbeta CDR3 regions from genomic DNA. As for the authors' bioinformatics: The number of nucleated cells in each sample was estimated by amplification of reference gene primers within the assay. To quantify the absolute abundance of each unique TCRbeta CDR3 rearrangement, sequence reads were collapsed and filtered. Productive Simpson clonality was computed per sample as the square root of Simpson's diversity index over productive rearrangements. The immuneACCESS repertoire file appears here via TCRdb, limited to in-frame rearrangements. These files lack a portion of the clones; in checked studies, under half of the deficit traces to unresolved V genes, and the cause of the others is not known. Clonal size and the V and J genes are those of that table, whereas D and trimming came from the DNA. The sample profile shows some 35,000 clones; more than 75% of them were found once. The ten biggest clones cover approximately 30% of the sample.

This TCR was recovered from an elderly man with acute or convalescent COVID-19. The rearranged chain carries TRBV4-3 and TRBJ2-7; the D gene is perhaps TRBD1, from 6 matching bases. Source material: peripheral blood. The CDR3 region reads CASSQGFGQPHF. The DNA reads as follows: TGCGCCAGCAGCCAAGGATTTGGACAGCCCCACTTC.